This T cell receptor (beta chain) was captured in a study of T cell responses to AZD1222 COVID-19 vaccine (dated by TCRdb to about 2021). General notes on the study: AZD1222 recipients given second doses at about 4 weeks or at about 12 weeks were pooled, since spike-specific TCR depth and breadth were not found to differ between the two schedules. Trial participants were enrolled by age into 18-55, 56-69 and 70-plus year subgroups, with 148, 28 and 57 TCR-sequenced participants respectively. TCR sequencing covered about 230 trial participants: 200 to 210 given two doses of AZD1222 and about 26 given two doses of MenACWY control vaccine.

Details on this clone: What antigen it recognizes has not been identified. No much larger clonotype is one base removed from it; base qualities were not supplied.

Paper-wide results and their limitations: Reportedly, almost half of the unique spike-specific TCRs recognized epitopes lying outside the regions that are mutated in the B.1.351 and B.1.1.7 variants. Most participants were white British and females outnumbered males, and the authors suggested that clonal diversity may have been underestimated. After two AZD1222 doses, both the breadth and the depth of spike-specific TCRs were significantly higher than at day 0 and than in MenACWY recipients. Because no day 14 peak-response samples were available, repertoires were characterized only after the peak T cell response. Conclusions about previously exposed vaccinees are limited because only a handful of AZD1222 recipients were SARS-CoV-2 seropositive at baseline. In the small 56-69-year group, the increase in depth fell short of significance, most likely because of low power. Vaccine-associated CD4 TCRs spanned the whole spike protein, with dominant responses in regions 160-218 and 743-854.

The CDR3 regions of human TCRbeta chains were analyzed by immunosequencing. Per the original workflow: TCRs in the repertoires were compared against a reference library of SARS-CoV-2-specific TCRs that had been generated with the MIRA antigen-specificity platform. Breadth was defined as the fraction of unique TCRs that were SARS-CoV-2-associated, and depth was defined as the fraction of total T cells that were SARS-CoV-2-associated. Using the MIRA data, each spike-specific TCR was assigned both to the spike region to which the TCR was reactive and to a CD4 or CD8 class. Log10-transformed breadth and depth values were compared by one-way ANOVA with Sidak's multiple comparisons tests. The immuneACCESS repertoire file appears here via TCRdb, limited to in-frame rearrangements. These files lack a portion of the clones; in checked studies, under half of the deficit traces to unresolved V genes, and the cause of the others is not known. That table furnishes V, J and clone size, whereas the DNA furnished D and trimming. This sample lists roughly 140,000 clones; about 90% were detected once. The top ten clones comprise about 4.6% of the sample.

Per the publication, the time point label means: baseline before first vaccination. Vaccinee samples were obtained from the UK trials COV001 and COV002, which included a single-blind randomized controlled phase 2/3 trial of AZD1222 (ChAdOx1 nCoV-19) in healthy adults. For TCRbeta chain sequencing, PBMC samples from trial participants were taken at day 0 and at day 28 after the second dose. The clonotype comes from an adult in good health. The sample here was peripheral blood, taken on day 0 of AZD1222 vaccination.

The CDR3 in this case is CASSVSGGETQYF. The DNA reads as follows: TGTGCCAGCAGCGTCTCCGGAGGAGAGACCCAGTACTTC. The chain is encoded by TRBV9 joined to TRBJ2-5, and perhaps TRBD2 as D gene, on 5 matching bases. From the germline V gene, CDR1 is SGDLS and CDR2 is YYNGEE. Trimming at the junction amounts to 2 bases on V and 4 bases on J, and the germline ends lie 9 bases apart. Including cysteine and phenylalanine, the CDR3 has 13 amino acids. Here the CDR3 DNA is all that survives: 39 bases in frame from base 1.